The 10 T cell receptor beta chains below all came from one sample that was sequenced in a study of T cell clonotyping in hematopoietic cell transplantation. Clones were read by immunoSEQ multiplex PCR, and TCRdb kept only the in-frame ones, dropping some. The sample has about 19,000 clones, more than 75% seen once. Time point given: recipient sample about 28 days before transplant, after cytoreduction. The source material was peripheral blood mononuclear cells, sampled before stem cell transplant. These receptors came from a man over 45 with acute myeloid leukemia. Some clones in this sample may be carry-over from other donors' samples.

This rearrangement joins TRBV9 to TRBJ1-2; weak D call: TRBD1 (6 bases). Trimming removed 3 bases from V and 4 bases from J, with 16 bases in between. CDR3 length equals 15 residues. Looked up from germline, CDR1 is SGDLS and CDR2 is YYNGEE. CDR3 sequence: CASSEGDTPFYGYTF. In DNA, the CDR3 is TGTGCCAGCAGCGAGGGGGACACCCCTTTCTATGGCTACACCTTC.

The V and J genes are TRBV4-1 and TRBJ1-5, with D unresolved. Per the germline V gene, CDR1 is MGHRA and CDR2 is YSYEKL. The CDR3 is 16 residues long. V lost 2 bases to trimming and J lost 6 bases, with 17 bases between them. In DNA form, the CDR3 reads TGCGCCAGCAGCCAATCTTTGACCCGAGGCAGTCAGCCCCAGCATTTT. It codes for CASSQSLTRGSQPQHF.

The V call is TRBV7-8, the J call TRBJ2-7; D perhaps matches TRBD1 (6 bases). V lost 2 bases and J 6 bases, leaving 8 bases between the germline ends. CDR1 is SGHVS, CDR2 FQNEAQ, per germline. The CDR3 sequence is 12 residues long. CDR3 sequence reads: CASSLPRGEQYF. DNA of the CDR3: TGTGCCAGCAGCTTACCCAGGGGCGAGCAGTACTTC.

The chain employs TRBV7-3 and TRBJ1-2; D not resolved. The CDR3 totals 12 residues. CDR1 is SGHTA and CDR2 is FQGTGA in the germline V gene. V was pared by 5 bases and J by 13 bases, with 17 bases between. The CDR3 nucleotides are TGTGCCAGCAGCCCTAGTCCAGGATTACGCACCTTC. Its translation: CASSPSPGLRTF.

This clone is a singleton in its sample. V is TRBV5-1 and J is TRBJ1-4; D is ambiguous. V lost 1 base to trimming and J lost 0 bases, with 10 bases between them. The CDR3 is made up of 16 amino acids. CDR1 is SGHRS and CDR2 is YFSETQ in the germline V gene. CDR3 DNA sequence: TGCGCCAGCAGCTTGAGCGCCCAGGCAACTAATGAAAAACTGTTTTTT. It is translated as CASSLSAQATNEKLFF.

The genes are TRBV20-1 and TRBJ2-7, with TRBD1 as a possible D gene (6 bases). The CDR3 runs 10 residues. Per the germline V gene, CDR1 is DFQATT and CDR2 is SNEGSKA (reference sequence). CDR3 protein: CSVGGIEQYF. For the CDR3, the DNA is TGCAGCGTAGGGGGTATCGAGCAGTACTTC.

This chain uses TRBV30 with TRBJ2-7, with TRBD1 matching 11 bases. This CDR3 is built from 15 residues. Germline assignment: CDR1 GTSNPN and CDR2 SVGIG (reference sequence). Unmatched junction bases numbered 5, after V lost 1 base and J lost 3 bases. CDR3 loop: CAWSAGQGAIYEQYF. CDR3 in DNA: TGTGCCTGGAGTGCCGGACAGGGGGCTATCTACGAGCAGTACTTC.

The chain links TRBV7-8 to TRBJ1-1; D might be TRBD1 (6 bases). Trimming shortened V by 7 bases and J by 3 bases, and 21 bases separated the two germline ends. CDR3 length equals 16 residues. The germline V gene encodes CDR1 SGHVS and CDR2 FQNEAQ. The CDR3 DNA reads TGTGCCAGCACCCCTTTTGGGGGGGCGGCCGACACTGAAGCTTTCTTT. This encodes CASTPFGGAADTEAFF.

This clone has just a few counts. V gene TRBV13 combines with J gene TRBJ2-3, with D tentatively TRBD2 (5 bases). V gave up 5 bases and J gave up 0 bases, with 15 bases separating them. This CDR3 region has 16 residues. Per the germline V gene, CDR1 is PRHDT and CDR2 is FYEKMQ (reference sequence). The DNA of the CDR3 is TGTGCCAGCAGCCGTAGCCAGGACTCTAGCACAGATACGCAGTATTTT. Translating gives CASSRSQDSSTDTQYF.

This chain connects TRBV7-2 to TRBJ1-2; D remains unclear. The germline gives CDR1 SGHTA, CDR2 FQGNSA. The V and J ends lost 4 bases and 4 bases respectively, with 13 bases between them. The length of the CDR3 is 14 residues. The CDR3 coding sequence is TGTGCCAGCAGCTCATCGTTCTGCGGCTATGGCTACACCTTC. It yields the protein CASSSSFCGYGYTF.